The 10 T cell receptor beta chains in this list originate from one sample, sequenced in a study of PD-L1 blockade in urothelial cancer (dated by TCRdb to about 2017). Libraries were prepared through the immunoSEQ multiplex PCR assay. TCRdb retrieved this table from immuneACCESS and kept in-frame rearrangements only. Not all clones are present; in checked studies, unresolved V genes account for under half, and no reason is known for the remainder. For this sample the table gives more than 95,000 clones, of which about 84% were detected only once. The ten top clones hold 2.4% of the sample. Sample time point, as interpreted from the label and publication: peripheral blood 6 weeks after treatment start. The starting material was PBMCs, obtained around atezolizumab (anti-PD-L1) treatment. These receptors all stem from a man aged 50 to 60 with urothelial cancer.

As DNA, the CDR3 is TGTGCCAGTACCCCGACGGACATCTATGGCTACACCTTC. It is translated as CASTPTDIYGYTF. V gene TRBV19 combines with J gene TRBJ1-2, with D maybe TRBD1 (5 bases). The CDR3 runs 13 residues. Per germline, CDR1 LNHDA and CDR2 SQIVND (reference sequence). V shed 7 bases and J shed 4 bases, with 13 bases lying between them.

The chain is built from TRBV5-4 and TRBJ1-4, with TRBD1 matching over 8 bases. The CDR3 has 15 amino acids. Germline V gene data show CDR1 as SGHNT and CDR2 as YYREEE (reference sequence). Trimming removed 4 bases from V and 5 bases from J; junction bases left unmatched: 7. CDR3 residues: CASSPTGDKNEKLFF. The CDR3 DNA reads TGTGCCAGCAGCCCGACAGGGGACAAGAATGAAAAACTGTTTTTT.

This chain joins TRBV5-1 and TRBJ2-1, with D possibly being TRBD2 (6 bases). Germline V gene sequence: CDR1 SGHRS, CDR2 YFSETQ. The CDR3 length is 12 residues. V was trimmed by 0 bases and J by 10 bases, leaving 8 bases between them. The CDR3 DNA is TGCGCCAGCAGCTTGGGTCGGGGGGAGCAGTTCTTC. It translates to CASSLGRGEQFF.

CDR3 in DNA: TGCGCCAGCAGCTTGGGTGGACTAGCGGGAGGTGGTCAGGCCGAGCAGTACTTC. It encodes CASSLGGLAGGGQAEQYF. The J gene is TRBJ2-7, the V gene TRBV5-1, with 14 bases aligning to TRBD2. There are 18 residues in the CDR3. The junction had 11 bases not matched to a gene; V was cut back by 0 bases and J by 6 bases. Germline CDR1 and CDR2: SGHRS and YFSETQ.

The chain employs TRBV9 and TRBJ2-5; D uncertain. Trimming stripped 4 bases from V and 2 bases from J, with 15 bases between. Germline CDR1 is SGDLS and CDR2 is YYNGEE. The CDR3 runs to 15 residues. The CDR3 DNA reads TGTGCCAGCAGCTCCAGACTGTCGGGTCAAGAGACCCAGTACTTC. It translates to CASSSRLSGQETQYF.

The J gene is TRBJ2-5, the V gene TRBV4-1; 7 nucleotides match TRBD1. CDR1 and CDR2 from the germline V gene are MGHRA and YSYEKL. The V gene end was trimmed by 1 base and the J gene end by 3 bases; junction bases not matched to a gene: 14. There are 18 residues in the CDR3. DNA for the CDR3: TGCGCCAGCAGCCAAGCCCGAACCGGGACAGTTAGTGAAGAGACCCAGTACTTC. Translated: CASSQARTGTVSEETQYF.

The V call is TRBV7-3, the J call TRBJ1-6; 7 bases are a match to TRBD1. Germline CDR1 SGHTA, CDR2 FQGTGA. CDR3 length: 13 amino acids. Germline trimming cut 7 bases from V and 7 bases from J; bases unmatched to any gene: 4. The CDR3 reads CASNQGGNSPLHF. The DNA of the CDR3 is TGTGCCAGCAACCAGGGGGGCAATTCACCCCTCCACTTT.

DNA for the CDR3: TGTGCCAGCGGCGGACAGGGCGTTGGAGGCTACACCTTC. This sequence encodes CASGGQGVGGYTF. This chain uses TRBV7-9 with TRBJ1-2, with TRBD1 matching over 8 bases. Trimming at V came to 8 bases and at J to 8 bases, leaving 10 bases not matched to a gene. The CDR3 is made up of 13 amino acids. Germline CDR1 reads SEHNR; CDR2 reads FQNEAQ (reference sequence).

Here the CDR3 reads CATRVSGQVFNSPLHF. CDR3 nucleotides: TGTGCCACTAGGGTTTCGGGACAGGTTTTTAATTCACCCCTCCACTTT. This sequence joins TRBV19 and TRBJ1-6; 8 bases fit TRBD1. Unmatched junction bases numbered 14, after V lost 10 bases and J lost 6 bases. Germline CDR1 LNHDA, CDR2 SQIVND (reference sequence). The CDR3 totals 16 residues.

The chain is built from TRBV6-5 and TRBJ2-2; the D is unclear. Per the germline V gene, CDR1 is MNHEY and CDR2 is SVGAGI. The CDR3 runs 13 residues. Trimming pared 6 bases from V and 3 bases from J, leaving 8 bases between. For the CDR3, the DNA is TGTGCCAGCAGACGACTCGACACCGGGGAGCTGTTTTTT. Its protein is CASRRLDTGELFF.